This T cell receptor (beta chain) derives from a study of shared clonotypes between healthy human individuals. Study-wide findings and caveats: Blood alone was sampled, and tissue repertoires likely differ.

This CDR3 comprises 13 residues. V lost 0 bases and J lost 4, with 8 bases in between. Germline CDR1 is SGHNT and CDR2 is YYREEE (reference sequence). CD45RO-negative cells were positively selected for CCR7, leaving out terminally differentiated effector memory CD45RA+ cells. Produced via immunoSEQ multiplex PCR; TCRdb's table is partial and in-frame only. The repertoire holds about 1,900,000 clones, with about 94% as singletons. With regard to this clone: Its target is unknown. This sample includes further DNA sequences coding for the same CDR3.

Sequences were obtained from naive CD8+ T cells sorted from blood. This sequence joins TRBV5-4 and TRBJ2-7; no definite D call. This TCR was recovered from a man younger than 30 in good health. In DNA form, the CDR3 reads TGTGCCAGCAGCTTGGGAGGAAGATACGAGCAGTACTTC. It codes for CASSLGGRYEQYF.